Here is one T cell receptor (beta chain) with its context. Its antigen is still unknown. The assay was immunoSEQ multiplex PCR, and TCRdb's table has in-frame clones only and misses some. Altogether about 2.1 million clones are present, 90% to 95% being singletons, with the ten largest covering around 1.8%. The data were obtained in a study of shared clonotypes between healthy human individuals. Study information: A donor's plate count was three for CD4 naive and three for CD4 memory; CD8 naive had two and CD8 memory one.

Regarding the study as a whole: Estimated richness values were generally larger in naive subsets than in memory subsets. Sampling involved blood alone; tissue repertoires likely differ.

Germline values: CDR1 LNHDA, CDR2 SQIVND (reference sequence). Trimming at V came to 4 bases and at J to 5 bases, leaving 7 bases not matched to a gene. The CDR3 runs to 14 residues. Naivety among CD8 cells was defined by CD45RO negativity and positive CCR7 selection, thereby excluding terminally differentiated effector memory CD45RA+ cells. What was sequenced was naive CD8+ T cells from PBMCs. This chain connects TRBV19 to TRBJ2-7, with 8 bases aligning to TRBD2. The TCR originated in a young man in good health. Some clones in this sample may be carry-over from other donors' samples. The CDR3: CASSTGTRVHEQYF. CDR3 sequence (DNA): TGTGCCAGTAGTACCGGGACTAGGGTCCACGAGCAGTACTTC.